These T cell receptor beta chains were read from a single sample in a study of T cell repertoires in cytomegalovirus infection. TCRdb reprocessed the reads via MiXCR and lists one record per CDR3 protein. The sample consists of around 770,000 distinct CDR3 sequences, roughly 29% of them appearing once. No antigen has been identified for these receptors. The sample was cultured CD8+ T cells from PBMCs, taken from culture after CMV antigen stimulation. These TCRs come from a human donor in good health (CMV status not recorded). Some clones in this sample may be carry-over from other donors' samples. CDR3s include the opening cysteine and the closing phenylalanine or tryptophan. A D gene is named only where the DNA matches it firmly.

TRBD1 TRBJ1-6 TRBV4-1 CASSRDRVHSPLHF
. TRBJ2-1 TRBV5-1 CASSSQGHLNNEQFF
. TRBJ2-5 TRBV6-1 CASSEEPVAPIETQYF
TRBD1 TRBJ2-3 TRBV7-8 CASSLGPRGLSVMDTQYF
TRBD2 TRBJ2-3 TRBV20-1 CSASPEGRGRARTQYF
TRBD2 TRBJ2-1 TRBV6-2/TRBV6-3 CASSLLLAGGYNEQFF
. TRBJ1-2 TRBV5-1 CATSRGAPLAGYTF
. TRBJ1-5 TRBV6-1 CASSEGQADYSNQPQHF
TRBD1 TRBJ2-3 TRBV2 CALEGGQGDASTDTQYF
. TRBJ2-1 TRBV6-6 CASSYSGSQNEQFF
. TRBJ2-7 TRBV5-3 CASSLEGGAYYEQYF
TRBD2 TRBJ2-5 TRBV2 CASSWTSGEMEETQYF
TRBD1 TRBJ1-2 TRBV6-5 CASSYDGQGNGYTF
TRBD2 TRBJ2-2 TRBV19 CASTPLAGVSITGELFF
. TRBJ1-5 TRBV6-1 CASSEARRARQPQHF
. TRBJ2-7 TRBV27 CASSLSRVYEQYF
TRBD2 TRBJ2-1 TRBV27 CASSPGLAEQFF
. TRBJ2-2 TRBV6-2/TRBV6-3 CASSPRTVTRDTGELFF